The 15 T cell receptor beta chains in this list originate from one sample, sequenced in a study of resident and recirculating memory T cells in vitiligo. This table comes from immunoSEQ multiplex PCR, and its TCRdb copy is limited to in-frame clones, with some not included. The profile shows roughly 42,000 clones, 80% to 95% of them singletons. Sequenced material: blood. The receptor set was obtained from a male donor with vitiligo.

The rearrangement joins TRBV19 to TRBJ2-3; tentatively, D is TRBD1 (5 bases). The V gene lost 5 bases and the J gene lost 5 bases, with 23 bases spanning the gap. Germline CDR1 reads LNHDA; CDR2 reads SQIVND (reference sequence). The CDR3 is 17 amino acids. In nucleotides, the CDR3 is TGTGCCAGTAGTCCTCAAAGACCAGGACAAGTTGGAGATACGCAGTATTTT. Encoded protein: CASSPQRPGQVGDTQYF.

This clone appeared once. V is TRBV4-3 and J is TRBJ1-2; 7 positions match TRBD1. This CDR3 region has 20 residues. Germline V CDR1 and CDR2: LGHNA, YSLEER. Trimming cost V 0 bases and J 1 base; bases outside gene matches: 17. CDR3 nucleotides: TGCGCCAGCAGCCAAGATCCAGGGGGTCCCATTTGGTCTCTTAACTATGGCTACACCTTC. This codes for CASSQDPGGPIWSLNYGYTF.

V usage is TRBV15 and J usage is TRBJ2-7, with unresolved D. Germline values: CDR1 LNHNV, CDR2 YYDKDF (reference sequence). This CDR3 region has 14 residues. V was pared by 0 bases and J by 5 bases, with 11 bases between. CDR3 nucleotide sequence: TGTGCCACCAGCAGAGATCTTATCCGGGACGAGCAGTACTTC. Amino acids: CATSRDLIRDEQYF.

The CDR3 nucleotides are TGTGCCAGCTCACCACTTGTGGCGGGGAACACTGAAGCTTTCTTT. It translates to CASSPLVAGNTEAFF. The rearrangement uses TRBV18 and TRBJ1-1; D not certain. The CDR3 extends over 15 amino acids. The germline gives CDR1 KGHSH, CDR2 LQKENI. V was clipped by 1 base and J by 1 base, with 10 bases between them.

The chain's CDR3 is CASGWGEGNTEAFF. The CDR3 DNA follows: TGTGCTAGTGGTTGGGGGGAGGGGAACACTGAAGCTTTCTTT. The chain combines TRBV12-5 with TRBJ1-1; D is possibly TRBD1 (5 bases). CDR3 length: 14 amino acids. Trimming pared 4 bases from V and 1 base from J, leaving 10 bases between. The germline gives CDR1 LGHNT, CDR2 FRNRAP.

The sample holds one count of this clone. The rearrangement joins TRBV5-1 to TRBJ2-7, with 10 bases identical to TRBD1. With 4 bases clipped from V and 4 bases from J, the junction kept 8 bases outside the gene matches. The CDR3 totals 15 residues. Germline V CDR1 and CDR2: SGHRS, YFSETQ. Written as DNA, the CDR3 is TGCGCCAGCAGCGATTTTCTGGGACAGGGGTACGAGCAGTACTTC. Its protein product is CASSDFLGQGYEQYF.

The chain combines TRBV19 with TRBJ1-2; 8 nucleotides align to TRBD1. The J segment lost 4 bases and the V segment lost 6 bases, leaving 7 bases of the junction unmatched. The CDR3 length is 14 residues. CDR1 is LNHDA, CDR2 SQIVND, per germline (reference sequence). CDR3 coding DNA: TGTGCCAGTAGGGACAGGGAGGTTATCTATGGCTACACCTTC. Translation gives CASRDREVIYGYTF.

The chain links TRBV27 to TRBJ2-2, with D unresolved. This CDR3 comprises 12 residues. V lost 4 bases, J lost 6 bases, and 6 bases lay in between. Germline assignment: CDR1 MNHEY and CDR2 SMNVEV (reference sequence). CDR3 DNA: TGTGCCAGCAGTTCGTTCTCCGGGGAGCTGTTTTTT. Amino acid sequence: CASSSFSGELFF.

The CDR3 is CASSQVTGSGEQYF. As DNA, the CDR3 is TGCGCCAGCAGCCAAGTAACAGGGTCTGGGGAGCAGTACTTC. V and J are TRBV4-3 and TRBJ2-7; D is possibly TRBD1 (6 bases). The germline V and J ends were trimmed by 1 base and 7 bases, with 14 bases remaining between them. From germline, CDR1 is LGHNA and CDR2 YSLEER. The length of the CDR3 is 14 residues.

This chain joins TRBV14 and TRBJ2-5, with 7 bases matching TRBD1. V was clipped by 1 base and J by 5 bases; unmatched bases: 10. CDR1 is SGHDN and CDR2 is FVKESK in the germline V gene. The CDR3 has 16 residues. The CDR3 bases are TGTGCCAGCAGCCAAGTGAGAGACAGGGCGGTTGAGACCCAGTACTTC. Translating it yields CASSQVRDRAVETQYF.

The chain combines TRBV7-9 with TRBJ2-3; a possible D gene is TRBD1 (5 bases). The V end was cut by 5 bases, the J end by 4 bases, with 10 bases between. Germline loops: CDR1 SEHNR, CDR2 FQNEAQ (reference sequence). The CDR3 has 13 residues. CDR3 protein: CASSPQGPDTQYF. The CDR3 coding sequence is TGTGCCAGCAGCCCGCAGGGTCCAGATACGCAGTATTTT.

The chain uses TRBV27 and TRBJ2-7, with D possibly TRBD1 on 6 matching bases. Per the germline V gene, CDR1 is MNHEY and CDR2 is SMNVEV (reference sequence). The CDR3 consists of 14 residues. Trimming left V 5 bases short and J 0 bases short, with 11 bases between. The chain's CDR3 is CASSQGRYSYEQYF. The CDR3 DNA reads TGTGCCAGCAGTCAGGGGCGCTACTCCTACGAGCAGTACTTC.

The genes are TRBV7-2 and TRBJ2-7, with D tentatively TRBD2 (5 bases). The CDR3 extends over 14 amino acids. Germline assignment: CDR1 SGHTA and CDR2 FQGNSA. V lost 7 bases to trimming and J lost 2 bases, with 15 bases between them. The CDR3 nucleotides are TGTGCCAGCACCCGAGACGGACTTGCCTACGAGCAGTACTTC. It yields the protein CASTRDGLAYEQYF. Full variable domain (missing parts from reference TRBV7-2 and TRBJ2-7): GAGVSQSPSNKVTEKGKDVELRCDPISGHTALYWYRQSLGQGLEFLIYFQGNSAPDKSGLPSDRFSAERTGGSVSTLTIQRTQQEDSAVYLCASTRDGLAYEQYFGPGTRLTVT.

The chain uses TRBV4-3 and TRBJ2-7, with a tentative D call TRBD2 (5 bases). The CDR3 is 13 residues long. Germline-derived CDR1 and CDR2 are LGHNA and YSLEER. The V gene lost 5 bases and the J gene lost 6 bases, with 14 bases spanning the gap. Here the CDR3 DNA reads TGCGCCAGCAGCTCACCCGGGATGCGCGAGCAGTACTTC. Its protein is CASSSPGMREQYF.

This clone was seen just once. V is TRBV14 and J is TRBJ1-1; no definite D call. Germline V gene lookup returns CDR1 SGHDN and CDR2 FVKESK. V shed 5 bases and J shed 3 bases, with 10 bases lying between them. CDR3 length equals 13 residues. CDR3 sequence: CASSGQAYTEAFF. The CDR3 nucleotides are TGTGCCAGCAGCGGTCAGGCCTACACTGAAGCTTTCTTT.